These T cell receptor beta chains were read from a single sample in a study of blood T cell repertoires in COVID-19. Sequencing used immunoSEQ multiplex PCR; TCRdb keeps in-frame clones, though not all of them. The repertoire holds over 200,000 clones, 80% to 85% seen once, with around 5.4% in the top ten. Material: peripheral blood. The receptors come from a human donor in a cohort sampled during active COVID-19. Both conserved end residues are part of each CDR3. The D gene is left open where the match is weak. Only part of the rows carry a size: once, few, many, or a class if the clone is expanded.

CDR3 length	D gene	V gene	clone size	J gene	CDR3 protein	CDR3 DNA
14	TRBD2	TRBV9	.	TRBJ2-7	CASSGSTSDYEQYF	TGTGCCAGCAGCGGATCCACTAGCGACTACGAGCAGTACTTC
13	.	TRBV13	once	TRBJ1-1	CASSPIGGTEAFF	TGTGCCAGCAGCCCCATCGGGGGGACTGAAGCTTTCTTT
17	.	TRBV11-2	.	TRBJ2-1	CASSLDRWRSSYNEQFF	TGTGCCAGCAGCTTAGATAGGTGGCGGAGCTCCTACAATGAGCAGTTCTTC
15	TRBD2	TRBV24-1	.	TRBJ2-1	CATSDPGGGYNEQFF	TGTGCCACCAGTGACCCCGGGGGGGGATACAATGAGCAGTTCTTC
14	.	TRBV3-1/TRBV3-2	.	TRBJ2-2	CASSQTWNTGELFF	TGTGCCAGCAGCCAAACTTGGAACACCGGGGAGCTGTTTTTT
16	TRBD2	TRBV6-1	once	TRBJ2-7	CASSAGLAVNNYEQYF	TGTGCCAGCAGTGCTGGACTAGCGGTTAATAACTACGAGCAGTACTTC
14	TRBD1	TRBV12-5	.	TRBJ2-3	CASGQGWVTDTQYF	TGTGCTAGTGGACAGGGGTGGGTCACAGATACGCAGTATTTT
18	TRBD1	TRBV15	.	TRBJ2-7	CATSRELLTGTGDDEQYF	TGTGCCACCAGCAGAGAGCTTCTAACCGGGACAGGGGACGACGAGCAGTACTTC
14	.	TRBV28	.	TRBJ1-2	CASTSPAGEDGYTF	TGTGCCAGCACTTCCCCGGCAGGGGAAGATGGCTACACCTTC
15	.	TRBV9	.	TRBJ1-5	CASSVGLGLNQPQHF	TGTGCCAGCAGCGTAGGCCTGGGGCTCAATCAGCCCCAGCATTTT
12	.	TRBV20-1	.	TRBJ1-3	CSASRGGNTIYF	TGCAGTGCTAGTAGGGGCGGAAACACCATATATTTT
14	TRBD2	TRBV5-4	once	TRBJ2-5	CASSSKREGETQYF	TGTGCCAGCAGCTCCAAGCGGGAGGGGGAGACCCAGTACTTC
15	.	TRBV19	.	TRBJ2-3	CASSILAPSTDTQYF	TGTGCCAGTAGTATTCTGGCCCCTAGCACAGATACGCAGTATTTT
13	TRBD2	TRBV4-3	.	TRBJ2-5	CASSQREGETQYF	TGCGCCAGCAGCCAACGGGAGGGCGAGACCCAGTACTTC
16	TRBD2	TRBV28	.	TRBJ2-1	CASRRLAGWEAGEQFF	TGTGCCAGCAGAAGACTAGCGGGATGGGAGGCCGGTGAGCAGTTCTTC
14	.	TRBV24-1	.	TRBJ2-7	CATSDGQLPYEQYF	TGTGCCACCAGTGATGGACAGCTACCCTACGAGCAGTACTTC
14	.	TRBV5-1	.	TRBJ2-3	CASSLEGATDTQYF	TGCGCCAGCAGCTTGGAAGGGGCCACAGATACGCAGTATTTT
14	.	TRBV5-1	.	TRBJ2-5	CASSLVTVQETQYF	TGCGCCAGCAGCTTAGTAACAGTCCAAGAGACCCAGTACTTC